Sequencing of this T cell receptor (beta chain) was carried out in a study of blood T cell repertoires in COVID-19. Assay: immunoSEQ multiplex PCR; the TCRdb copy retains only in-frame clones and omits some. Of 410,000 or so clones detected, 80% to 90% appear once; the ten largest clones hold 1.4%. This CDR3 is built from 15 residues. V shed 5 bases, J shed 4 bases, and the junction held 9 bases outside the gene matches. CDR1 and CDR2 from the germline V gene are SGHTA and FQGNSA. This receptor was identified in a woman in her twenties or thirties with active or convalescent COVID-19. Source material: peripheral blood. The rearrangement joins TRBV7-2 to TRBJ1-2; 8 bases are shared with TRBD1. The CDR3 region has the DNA TGTGCCAGCAGCGAGATTCCGGGACAGGCCTATGGCTACACCTTC. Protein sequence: CASSEIPGQAYGYTF.